The following is a T cell receptor (beta chain) sequence with its context. Per the study methods: Nucleated cell counts were estimated from reference gene primer amplification. The repertoire was sequenced with immunoSEQ multiplex PCR; TCRdb's copy has only in-frame clones and lacks some. The D gene and trimming were derived from the DNA, and the V and J assignments and clone size from that table. The top ten clones hold roughly 2% of a sample with hundreds of thousands of clones, 87% of them seen once. The sample is drawn from a study of blood T cell repertoires in COVID-19. Overall study: Whether acute or convalescent, the COVID-19 samples came from the United States, Italy and Spain. Sources were T cells, B-cell-depleted T cells, or PBMCs; the material itself was cDNA or gDNA.

The CDR3 consists of 15 residues. V lost 1 base, J lost 4 bases, and 3 bases stayed unmatched. Germline V gene data show CDR1 as SGHTA and CDR2 as FQGNSA. The specimen was peripheral blood. The rearrangement joins TRBV7-2 to TRBJ2-1; TRBD2 matches 8 bases. The receptor's source is a man between 18 and 35 years old with active or convalescent COVID-19. The CDR3 DNA is TGTGCCAGCAGCTTAGACGGGACTAGTTACAATGAGCAGTTCTTC. It translates to CASSLDGTSYNEQFF. Full variable domain (missing parts from reference TRBV7-2 and TRBJ2-1): GAGVSQSPSNKVTEKGKDVELRCDPISGHTALYWYRQSLGQGLEFLIYFQGNSAPDKSGLPSDRFSAERTGGSVSTLTIQRTQQEDSAVYLCASSLDGTSYNEQFFGPGTRLTVL.